The clone carrying this T cell receptor beta chain was observed at least ten times. Its antigen is unknown. The CDR3 totals 11 residues. The ends were cut back, 6 bases at V and 7 bases at J, with 8 bases in the middle. Germline assignment: CDR1 SGHRS and CDR2 YFSETQ. This sample was included in a study of CD8 T cells in ankylosing spondylitis. Findings of the study overall: One TCR beta motif, made up of several highly homologous variants, appeared characteristic of ankylosing spondylitis blood.

TCRdb passed the 5' RACE reads through MiXCR, listing each CDR3 protein once. Of fewer than 550,000 distinct CDR3 sequences in the sample, about 5% were seen once. This clonotype was obtained from a male donor with ankylosing spondylitis. The sequencing input was blood, either unsorted or a sorted T cell fraction (not recorded which). V is TRBV5-1 and J is TRBJ2-1; D is ambiguous. The CDR3 region is CASTFGNEQFF. CDR3 nucleotides: TGCGCCAGCACCTTTGGTAATGAGCAGTTCTTC.